These 6 T cell receptor beta chains were sequenced from one sample in a study of T cell clusters in autoimmune cytopenias. Each sample's input was 200 to 300 ng genomic DNA, some 38,000 genome equivalents. TRB rearrangements were amplified by touch-down multiplex PCR with mixed TRB-A/B primers. TCRdb processed the multiplex PCR reads again and assigns one entry to each CDR3 protein, with no DNA. This repertoire includes about 5,000 distinct CDR3 sequences. This same sample was also part of a study on T cell repertoires in aging, cancer and after chemotherapy.

Sequenced sample: peripheral blood. The receptors stem from a human donor with chronic lymphocytic leukemia. The donor label of this sample is uncertain.

The chain carries TRBV5-1 and TRBJ2-6; TCRdb lists TRBD1, though no DNA is available to test this call. Germline loops: CDR1 SGHRS, CDR2 YFSETQ. There are 18 residues in the CDR3. The CDR3: CASSLEPQGASGANVLTF.

V and J are TRBV5-4 and TRBJ1-5; TCRdb calls TRBD1, which cannot be checked without DNA. CDR1 is SGHNT and CDR2 is YYREEE in the germline V gene (reference sequence). CDR3 length equals 17 residues. The CDR3 sequence is CASSSWMGGTGNQPQHF.

The rearrangement joins TRBV12-3 or TRBV12-4 to TRBJ1-2; checking the TCRdb D call of TRBD1 is not possible without DNA. The CDR3 sequence is 13 residues long. The CDR3 loop reads CASSFTGKGGYTF.

The chain links TRBV6-6 to TRBJ1-1; TCRdb's D call of TRBD1 is untestable without DNA. The CDR3 is 13 amino acids. CDR1 is MNHNY and CDR2 is SVGAGI in the germline V gene (reference sequence). The CDR3 reads CASSPMVNTEAFF.

V usage is TRBV5-1 and J usage is TRBJ2-5; the TCRdb D gene call, TRBD1, has no DNA to confirm it. The germline V gene encodes CDR1 SGHRS and CDR2 YFSETQ. This CDR3 spans 16 amino acids. This CDR3 is CASSPGAGVAQETQYF.

The V gene is TRBV19, the J gene TRBJ1-5. The CDR3 contains 12 residues. CDR1 and CDR2 (germline): LNHDA, SQIVND (reference sequence). The CDR3 region is CASSILSQPQHF. The full variable domain, its missing parts supplied by reference TRBV19 and TRBJ1-5, is DGGITQSPKYLFRKEGQNVTLSCEQNLNHDAMYWYRQDPGQGLRLIYYSQIVNDFQKGDIAEGYSVSREKKESFPLTVTSAQKNPTAFYLCASSILSQPQHFGDGTRLSIL.